The entry below gives a single TCR beta chain sequence along with its context. The antigen is undetermined. At the survey level, the v3.0 immunoSEQ assay was run. In sequencing, about 40,000-55,000 T-cell genomes per sample were targeted. Some clones are missing from TCRdb's copy, which holds only in-frame ones; the method was immunoSEQ multiplex PCR. The table has 30,000 or so clones, approximately 85% seen once; the top ten hold less than 5%. Trimming at V came to 0 bases and at J to 4 bases, leaving 7 bases not matched to a gene. CDR3 length: 16 amino acids. From germline, CDR1 is SEHNR and CDR2 FQNEAQ (reference sequence). The data were taken from a study of long-term antiretroviral therapy in people with HIV. Study conclusions and caveats: Among HIV repertoires, CDR3 length ranges were narrower than those of controls. Clones expanded before ART dominated the repertoire at all time points.

The starting material was unsorted PBMCs, obtained 0.8 years before starting antiretroviral therapy. The sequence derives from a man between 18 and 35 years old with HIV. This chain links TRBV7-9 with TRBJ2-3, with TRBD2 matching 7 bases. Here the CDR3 DNA reads TGTGCCAGCAGCTTAGCCGTGGGAGGGCCGGCAGATACGCAGTATTTT. It specifies CASSLAVGGPADTQYF.